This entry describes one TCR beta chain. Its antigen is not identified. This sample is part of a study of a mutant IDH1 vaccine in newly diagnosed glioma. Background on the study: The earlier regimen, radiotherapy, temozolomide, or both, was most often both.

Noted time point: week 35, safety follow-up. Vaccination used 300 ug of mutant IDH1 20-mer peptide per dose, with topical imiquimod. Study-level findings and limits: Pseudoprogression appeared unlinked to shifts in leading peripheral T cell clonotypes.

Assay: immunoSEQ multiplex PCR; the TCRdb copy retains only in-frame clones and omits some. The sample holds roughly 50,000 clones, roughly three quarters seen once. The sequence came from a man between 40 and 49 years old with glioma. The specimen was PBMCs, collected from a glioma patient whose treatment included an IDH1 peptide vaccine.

DNA of the CDR3: TGTGCCAGCAGCTTGGTCAGGGACACTGAAGCTTTCTTT. The encoded protein is CASSLVRDTEAFF. The chain couples TRBV5-8 to TRBJ1-1, with TRBD1 as a possible D gene (5 bases). The CDR3 covers 13 residues. The germline gives CDR1 SGHTS, CDR2 YDEGEE. V lost 0 bases and J lost 3, with 6 bases in between.